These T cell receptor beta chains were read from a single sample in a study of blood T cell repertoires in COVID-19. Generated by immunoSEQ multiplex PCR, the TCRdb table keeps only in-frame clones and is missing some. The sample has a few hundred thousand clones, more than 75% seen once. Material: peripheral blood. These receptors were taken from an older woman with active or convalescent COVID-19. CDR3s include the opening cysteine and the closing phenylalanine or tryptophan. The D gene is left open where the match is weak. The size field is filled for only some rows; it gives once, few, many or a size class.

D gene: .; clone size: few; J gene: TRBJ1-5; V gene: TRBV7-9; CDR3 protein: CASSFGGFSNQPQHF; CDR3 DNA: TGTGCCAGCAGCTTTGGAGGGTTTAGCAATCAGCCCCAGCATTTT
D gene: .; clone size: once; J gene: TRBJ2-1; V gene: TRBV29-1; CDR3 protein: CSVERQGLEQFF; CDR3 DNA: TGCAGCGTTGAAAGGCAGGGATTGGAGCAGTTCTTC
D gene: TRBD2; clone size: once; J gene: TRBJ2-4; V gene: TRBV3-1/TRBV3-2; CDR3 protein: CASSPPSGGVHNIQYF; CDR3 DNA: TGTGCCAGCAGCCCTCCCAGCGGGGGGGTCCATAACATTCAGTACTTC
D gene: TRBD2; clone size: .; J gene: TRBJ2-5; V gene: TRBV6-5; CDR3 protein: CASGTSQETQYF; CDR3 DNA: TGTGCCAGCGGGACTAGCCAAGAGACCCAGTACTTC
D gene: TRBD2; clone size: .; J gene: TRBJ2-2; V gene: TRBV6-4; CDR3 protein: CASSESSGYTGELFF; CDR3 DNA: TGTGCCAGCAGTGAATCTAGCGGCTACACCGGGGAGCTGTTTTTT
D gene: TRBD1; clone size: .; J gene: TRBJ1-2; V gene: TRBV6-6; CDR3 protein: CASSYVGRGTYGYTF; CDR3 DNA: TGTGCCAGCAGTTACGTCGGCAGGGGGACTTATGGCTACACCTTC
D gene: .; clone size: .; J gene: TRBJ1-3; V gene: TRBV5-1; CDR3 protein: CASTPAGAGNTIYF; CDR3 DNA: TGCGCCAGCACCCCGGCGGGGGCTGGAAACACCATATATTTT
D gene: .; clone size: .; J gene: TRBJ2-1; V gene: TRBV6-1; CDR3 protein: CASSELKGPPNEQFF; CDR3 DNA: TGTGCCAGCAGTGAATTGAAGGGGCCCCCCAATGAGCAGTTCTTC
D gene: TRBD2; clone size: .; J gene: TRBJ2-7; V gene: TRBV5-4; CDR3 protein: CASSLVTSGGGEQYF; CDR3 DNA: TGTGCCAGCAGCTTGGTCACTAGCGGGGGGGGCGAGCAGTACTTC
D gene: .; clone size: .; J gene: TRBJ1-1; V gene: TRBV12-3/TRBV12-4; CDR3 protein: CASSQTGGTEAFF; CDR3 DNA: TGTGCCAGCAGTCAAACAGGTGGCACTGAAGCTTTCTTT
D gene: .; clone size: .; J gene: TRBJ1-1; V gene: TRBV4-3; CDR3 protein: CASSQDPGWGTEAFF; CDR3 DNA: TGCGCCAGCAGCCAAGATCCAGGGTGGGGAACTGAAGCTTTCTTT
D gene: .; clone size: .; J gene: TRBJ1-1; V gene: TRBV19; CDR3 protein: CATARGLGAEAFF; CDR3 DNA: TGTGCCACAGCTCGAGGGCTCGGTGCTGAAGCTTTCTTT
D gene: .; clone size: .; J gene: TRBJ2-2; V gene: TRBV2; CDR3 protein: CAIPILVGANTGELFF; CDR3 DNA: TGTGCCATCCCGATCCTTGTCGGAGCGAACACCGGGGAGCTGTTTTTT
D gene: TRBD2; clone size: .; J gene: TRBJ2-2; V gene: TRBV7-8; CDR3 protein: CASSGGGARTGELFF; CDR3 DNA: TGTGCCAGCAGCGGCGGGGGGGCCAGGACCGGGGAGCTGTTTTTT
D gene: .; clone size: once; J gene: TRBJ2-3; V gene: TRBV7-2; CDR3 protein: CASSQFSSLVGGQDTQYF; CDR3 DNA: TGTGCCAGCAGCCAGTTCTCAAGCTTAGTAGGCGGCCAAGATACGCAGTATTTT
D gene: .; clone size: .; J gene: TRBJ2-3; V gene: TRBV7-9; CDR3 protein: CASSFGRDTQYF; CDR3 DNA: TGTGCCAGCAGCTTTGGTAGAGATACGCAGTATTTT
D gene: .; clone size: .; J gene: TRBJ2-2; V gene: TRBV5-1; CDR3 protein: CASSLAAGRNTGELFF; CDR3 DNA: TGCGCCAGCAGCTTGGCCGCGGGACGGAACACCGGGGAGCTGTTTTTT
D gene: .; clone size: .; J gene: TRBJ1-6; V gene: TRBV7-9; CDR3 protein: CASSLESAYNSPLHF; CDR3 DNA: TGTGCCAGCAGCTTAGAATCTGCGTATAATTCACCCCTCCACTTT
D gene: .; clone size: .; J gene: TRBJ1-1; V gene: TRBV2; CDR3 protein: CASSPSPVAYTEAFF; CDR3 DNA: TGTGCCAGCAGCCCGTCCCCGGTAGCGTACACTGAAGCTTTCTTT
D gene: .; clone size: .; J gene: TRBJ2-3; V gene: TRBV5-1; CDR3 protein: CASSLGRSWTTNTDTQYF; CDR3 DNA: TGCGCCAGTAGCTTAGGAAGGAGTTGGACTACAAACACAGATACGCAGTATTTT
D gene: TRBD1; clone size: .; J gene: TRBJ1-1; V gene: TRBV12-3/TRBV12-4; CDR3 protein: CASRRTGLTEAFF; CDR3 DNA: TGTGCCAGCAGGAGGACAGGTTTAACTGAAGCTTTCTTT
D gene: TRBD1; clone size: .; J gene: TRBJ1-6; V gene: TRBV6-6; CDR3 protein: CASSPPTGVNSPLHF; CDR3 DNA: TGTGCCAGCAGCCCTCCGACAGGGGTCAATTCACCCCTCCACTTT
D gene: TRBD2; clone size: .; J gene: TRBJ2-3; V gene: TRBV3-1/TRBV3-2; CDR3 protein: CASSLTSGGAGSADTQYF; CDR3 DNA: TGTGCCAGCAGCCTTACTAGCGGGGGGGCTGGGTCGGCAGATACGCAGTATTTT